The 30 T cell receptor beta chains reported below all come from one sample, sequenced in a study of vaccination and CD4 T cells after COVID-19. Specified time point: late sampling 161 to 241 days after vaccination in three convalescent patients. The treatment here: roughly nine-day PBMC culture with coronavirus spike peptide pools or control peptides (ViraFEST assay). The Oncomine TCR Beta short-read assay was applied to DNA of cultured CD4+ T cells. TCRdb reprocessed the PCR reads with MiXCR, giving one entry per CDR3 protein. This table holds about 24,000 distinct CDR3 sequences, 35% to 55% found once. Antigens of these TCRs are unknown. Specimen: CD4+ T cells from blood, cultured in vitro, collected about 7 months after SARS-CoV-2 vaccination. These receptors were taken from a human donor who had recovered from COVID-19.

A single count supports this clonotype. The V and J genes are TRBV7-9 and TRBJ1-1, with a possible D match to TRBD1 (6 bases). The CDR3 covers 14 residues. Germline V CDR1 and CDR2: SEHNR, FQNEAQ (reference sequence). The V end was cut by 1 base, the J end by 5 bases, with 11 bases between. The CDR3 nucleotides are TGTGCCAGCAGCTTAGTGTCCACAGGGACTGAAGCTTTCTTT. The encoded protein is CASSLVSTGTEAFF.

This clonotype was counted a few times. The V gene is TRBV20-1, the J gene TRBJ2-5, with 7 bases fitting TRBD1. Germline assignment: CDR1 DFQATT and CDR2 SNEGSKA (reference sequence). Germline trimming cut 3 bases from V and 4 bases from J; bases unmatched to any gene: 14. This CDR3 has 16 amino acids. In DNA, the CDR3 is TGCAGTGCTAGGGTAACCGGGACAGATGTCCGAGAGACCCAGTACTTC. Translation gives CSARVTGTDVRETQYF.

A few counts support this clonotype. The CDR3 region has the DNA TGTGCCAGCAGCTTTTCCGGGACTAGCTCCTACGAGCAGTACTTC. Translating gives CASSFSGTSSYEQYF. J is TRBJ2-7 and V is TRBV7-8, with 8 nucleotides matching TRBD2. V was clipped by 3 bases and J by 0 bases; unmatched bases: 4. The CDR3 extends over 15 amino acids. Germline values: CDR1 SGHVS, CDR2 FQNEAQ.

This clonotype was detected only a few times. Sequence at one end of the junction differs from germline and may be a read error. The chain links TRBV7-8 to TRBJ2-1; D tentatively fits TRBD1 or TRBD2 (5 bases each). CDR3 length: 17 amino acids. Looked up from germline, CDR1 is SGHVS and CDR2 is FQNEAQ. This chain's CDR3 is CASSLDPGRRRGDGPSF. The CDR3 nucleotides are TGTGCCAGCAGCTTAGATCCGGGGCGCAGAAGGGGCGACGGCCCGTCCTTC.

This clonotype was counted only a few times. The chain couples TRBV4-1 to TRBJ2-1; 7 positions match TRBD2. After removal of 2 bases from V and 8 bases from J, the junction contained 12 bases not matched to a gene. Germline CDR1 is MGHRA and CDR2 is YSYEKL. The CDR3 length is 16 residues. The CDR3 protein is CASSQPRVRETDEQFF. CDR3 in DNA: TGCGCCAGCAGCCAACCACGGGTGCGGGAGACCGATGAGCAGTTCTTC.

The chain recombines TRBV7-3 with TRBJ2-5, with unresolved D. This CDR3 comprises 15 residues. Between the trimmed V and J ends, which lost 5 bases and 1 base, there was a span of 14 bases. Germline V gene sequence: CDR1 SGHTA, CDR2 FQGTGA. In DNA, the CDR3 is TGTGCCAGCAGCGTCTCGGACGGCCCCCAAGAGACCCAGTACTTC. This encodes CASSVSDGPQETQYF.

The chain has TRBV20-1 and TRBJ2-5; TRBD1 matches 9 bases. Germline V gives CDR1 DFQATT, CDR2 SNEGSKA (reference sequence). V gave up 5 bases and J gave up 4 bases; unmatched junction bases: 11. CDR3 length equals 15 residues. The CDR3, as DNA: TGCAGTGCTCTGTCCCGGGACAGGGCGGGAGAGACCCAGTACTTC. Its protein product is CSALSRDRAGETQYF.

This clonotype was detected only a few times. The V call is TRBV20-1, the J call TRBJ1-6; perhaps TRBD1 as D (6 bases). The CDR3 runs to 14 residues. CDR1 and CDR2 from the germline V gene are DFQATT and SNEGSKA (reference sequence). V lost 6 bases and J 8 bases, leaving 17 bases between the germline ends. The chain's CDR3 is CSAQPGAGHSPLHF. CDR3 DNA: TGCAGTGCCCAGCCGGGGGCAGGCCATTCACCCCTCCACTTT.

The rearrangement links TRBV24-1 to TRBJ2-1; 10 bases are shared with TRBD2. Germline loops: CDR1 KGHDR, CDR2 SFDVKD. CDR3 length equals 17 residues. Trimming took 4 bases from V and 4 from J; bases not matched to a gene: 9. CDR3 sequence reads: CATSDHGLAEGYNEQFF. The CDR3 DNA reads TGTGCCACCAGTGACCACGGACTAGCGGAAGGGTACAATGAGCAGTTCTTC.

The CDR3 is CSARAGGTYNEQFF. The DNA for the CDR3 is TGCAGTGCTAGGGCGGGAGGTACCTACAATGAGCAGTTCTTC. The chain links TRBV20-1 to TRBJ2-1, with 8 bases matching TRBD2. The CDR3 spans 14 residues. V lost 3 bases and J lost 2; bases outside the gene matches: 3. From germline, CDR1 is DFQATT and CDR2 SNEGSKA (reference sequence).

This clonotype was recorded a few times. The CDR3 coding sequence is TGTGCCAGCAGCTTTACAGGGGGCAATCAGCCCCAGCATTTT. Translating gives CASSFTGGNQPQHF. The chain recombines TRBV7-2 with TRBJ1-5; 7 bases align to TRBD1. Germline loops: CDR1 SGHTA, CDR2 FQGNSA. The CDR3 is 14 residues long. J gave up 2 bases and V 3 bases, and 1 base lay outside the gene matches.

This clonotype was seen more than once but under ten times. The chain couples TRBV28 to TRBJ2-5; unclear D gene. Germline V lookup: CDR1 MDHEN, CDR2 SYDVKM. The V end lost 4 bases, the J end lost 5 bases, and 8 bases lay between the germline ends. The CDR3 spans 12 residues. The DNA of the CDR3 is TGTGCCAGCAGTTCCCCTCACGAGACCCAGTACTTC. Its protein product is CASSSPHETQYF.

V is TRBV7-9 and J is TRBJ2-7, with TRBD2 matching over 13 bases. V dropped 4 bases and J dropped 9; count of bases not matched to a gene: 12. The CDR3 contains 16 residues. CDR1 SEHNR and CDR2 FQNEAQ come from the germline V gene (reference sequence). The CDR3 coding sequence is TGTGCCAGCAGCTCAGGGGGAACTAGCGGGAGGGCCGGGCAGTACTTC. Residues: CASSSGGTSGRAGQYF. The full variable domain, rest sourced from reference TRBV7-9 and TRBJ2-7, is DTGVSQNPRHKITKRGQNVTFRCDPISEHNRLYWYRQTLGQGPEFLTYFQNEAQLEKSRLLSDRFSAERPKGSFSTLEIQRTEQGDSAMYLCASSSGGTSGRAGQYFGPGTRLTVT.

This clonotype has just a few counts. V is TRBV24-1 and J is TRBJ2-3; D is unclear. The CDR3 totals 13 residues. The germline V gene encodes CDR1 KGHDR and CDR2 SFDVKD. V lost 4 bases, J lost 1 base, and 5 bases lay in between. Written as DNA, the CDR3 is TGTGCCACCAGTGACCCTGGCACAGATACGCAGTATTTT. Translation gives CATSDPGTDTQYF.

V gene TRBV7-6 combines with J gene TRBJ2-2, with D possibly matching TRBD2 (5 bases). The CDR3 totals 17 residues. Trimming took off 0 bases at V and 2 bases at J, with 13 bases between the two ends. CDR1 SGHVS and CDR2 FNYEAQ come from the germline V gene. Here the CDR3 DNA reads TGTGCCAGCAGCTTAGCTACTAGTTGGGTAAACACCGGGGAGCTGTTTTTT. As protein: CASSLATSWVNTGELFF.

The chain carries TRBV5-1 and TRBJ2-1; the match to TRBD2 covers 10 bases. J gave up 3 bases and V 2 bases, and 2 bases lay outside the gene matches. This CDR3 has 15 amino acids. Germline CDR1 SGHRS, CDR2 YFSETQ. The CDR3 loop reads CASSLGTSDYNEQFF. In nucleotides, the CDR3 is TGCGCCAGCAGCTTAGGGACTAGCGACTACAATGAGCAGTTCTTC.

The rearrangement uses TRBV12-3 or TRBV12-4 and TRBJ1-2; possibly TRBD1 for D (6 bases). The CDR3 sequence is 13 residues long. V was clipped by 6 bases and J by 8 bases, with 16 bases between them. As DNA, the CDR3 is TGTGCCAGCAGCCGTAGACAGGCCTTGGGCTACACCTTC. It yields the protein CASSRRQALGYTF.

The chain couples TRBV7-2 to TRBJ1-2, with D possibly matching TRBD1 (6 bases). The CDR3 is 14 residues long. Germline V CDR1 and CDR2: SGHTA, FQGNSA. V was trimmed by 4 bases and J by 4 bases, leaving 13 bases between them. CDR3 nucleotide sequence: TGTGCCAGCAGCTCCCGGACAGCCCTCTATGGCTACACCTTC. It encodes CASSSRTALYGYTF.

This clonotype showed up just a few times. The chain carries TRBV27 and TRBJ2-5; D is unresolved. Germline V gene data show CDR1 as MNHEY and CDR2 as SMNVEV (reference sequence). This CDR3 contains 13 residues. Trimming removed 0 bases at V and 5 bases at J, with 7 bases between. The CDR3 loop is CASSLSYDETQYF. The CDR3 region has the DNA TGTGCCAGCAGTTTATCTTACGATGAGACCCAGTACTTC.

V is TRBV6-1 and J is TRBJ2-1, with D maybe TRBD2 (5 bases). Germline values: CDR1 MNHNS, CDR2 SASEGT. V lost 6 bases and J lost 0, with 12 bases in between. CDR3 length equals 15 residues. The CDR3 here is CASRSPRGSYNEQFF. CDR3 sequence (DNA): TGTGCCAGCAGATCCCCCCGGGGCTCCTACAATGAGCAGTTCTTC.

The chain employs TRBV6-1 and TRBJ2-3; D not resolved. V was pared by 6 bases and J by 0 bases, with 7 bases between. The CDR3 is 13 residues long. CDR1 is MNHNS and CDR2 is SASEGT in the germline V gene. The CDR3 DNA follows: TGTGCCAGCAGGAAGACTAGCACAGATACGCAGTATTTT. Its protein is CASRKTSTDTQYF.

This clonotype was seen once. V gene TRBV5-1 combines with J gene TRBJ2-1, with 7 positions matching TRBD2. V shed 3 bases and J 3 bases; nucleotides not matched to a gene: 9. Germline-derived CDR1 and CDR2 are SGHRS and YFSETQ. This CDR3 has 16 residues. Here the CDR3 DNA reads TGCGCCAGCAGCTCCCCCGGCCTAGCGGACTACAATGAGCAGTTCTTC. This translates into CASSSPGLADYNEQFF.

This chain joins TRBV19 and TRBJ1-1; D might be TRBD1 (6 bases). This CDR3 comprises 13 residues. V was clipped by 5 bases and J by 4 bases, with 11 bases between them. Germline V gene sequence: CDR1 LNHDA, CDR2 SQIVND (reference sequence). DNA of the CDR3: TGTGCCAGTAGTGCTACAGGGACCACTGAAGCTTTCTTT. Residues: CASSATGTTEAFF.

The chain joins TRBV20-1 to TRBJ1-5; tentatively, D is TRBD1 (5 bases). The CDR3 covers 16 residues. The germline V gene has CDR1 DFQATT and CDR2 SNEGSKA (reference sequence). V was pared by 3 bases and J by 4 bases, with 19 bases between. Here the CDR3 reads CSASTARGIGNQPQHF. The DNA of the CDR3 is TGCAGTGCTAGCACCGCGAGGGGCATAGGGAATCAGCCCCAGCATTTT.

In this sample, this clonotype turned up a few times. The chain couples TRBV20-1 to TRBJ2-1; 12 positions agree with TRBD2. The CDR3 length is 14 residues. V was pared by 7 bases and J by 3 bases, with 4 bases of the junction left unmatched. Germline CDR1 reads DFQATT; CDR2 reads SNEGSKA (reference sequence). The DNA of the CDR3 is TGCAGTGTTTGGACTAGCGGGATCTACAATGAGCAGTTCTTC. Its translation: CSVWTSGIYNEQFF.

The chain employs TRBV27 and TRBJ2-2, with 8 bases that match TRBD1. Unmatched junction bases numbered 14, after V lost 5 bases and J lost 6 bases. CDR3 length: 17 amino acids. Germline V CDR1 and CDR2: MNHEY, SMNVEV (reference sequence). The CDR3 reads CASSLRDRRIVAGELFF. DNA of the CDR3: TGTGCCAGCAGTCTTCGGGACAGGAGGATTGTGGCCGGGGAGCTGTTTTTT.

The chain couples TRBV19 to TRBJ1-5; D is undetermined. The germline V gene has CDR1 LNHDA and CDR2 SQIVND (reference sequence). Trimming pared 8 bases from V and 2 bases from J, leaving 16 bases between. The CDR3 is made up of 15 amino acids. The CDR3 region is CASARKVLGNQPQHF. CDR3 bases: TGTGCCAGTGCCCGAAAGGTTCTTGGCAATCAGCCCCAGCATTTT.

This rearrangement joins TRBV7-2 to TRBJ2-5; perhaps TRBD1 as D (5 bases). The CDR3 is 14 residues long. V gave up 2 bases and J gave up 4 bases, with 11 bases separating them. The germline gives CDR1 SGHTA, CDR2 FQGNSA. The CDR3 DNA sequence: TGTGCCAGCAGCTTACTCCAGGGCCCAGAGACCCAGTACTTC. Translating gives CASSLLQGPETQYF.

The chain couples TRBV7-2 to TRBJ1-6; 7 bases are shared with TRBD1. CDR3 length: 13 residues. After removal of 5 bases from V and 7 bases from J, the junction contained 2 bases not matched to a gene. Germline V CDR1 and CDR2: SGHTA, FQGNSA. This CDR3 reads CASSQGGNSPLHF. The CDR3, as DNA: TGTGCCAGCAGCCAGGGGGGCAATTCACCCCTCCACTTT. Together with reference TRBV7-2 and TRBJ1-6, the CDR3 gives the full variable domain: GAGVSQSPSNKVTEKGKDVELRCDPISGHTALYWYRQSLGQGLEFLIYFQGNSAPDKSGLPSDRFSAERTGGSVSTLTIQRTQQEDSAVYLCASSQGGNSPLHFGNGTRLTVT.

This sequence joins TRBV24-1 and TRBJ1-5, with D uncertain. With 4 bases removed from V and 2 bases from J, the gap between germline ends came to 5 bases. The germline V gene has CDR1 KGHDR and CDR2 SFDVKD. This CDR3 spans 13 amino acids. CDR3 DNA sequence: TGTGCCACCAGTGACTCCGGCAATCAGCCCCAGCATTTT. It encodes CATSDSGNQPQHF.